This T cell receptor (beta chain) was captured in a study of blood T cell repertoires in COVID-19. Study background: PBMCs, B-cell-depleted T cells, or T cells were the source of the cDNA or gDNA that made up the material.

Participants spanned ages 18 to 89 years and resided in around 25 US areas. Sequencing used immunoSEQ multiplex PCR; TCRdb keeps in-frame clones, though not all of them. The data hold approximately 150,000 clones, with approximately 79% observed a single time. CDR3 size: 11 residues. Germline CDR1 is MNHNS and CDR2 is SASEGT. Trimming stripped 0 bases from V and 10 bases from J, with 4 bases between. The V and J genes are TRBV6-1 and TRBJ2-1; D is undetermined. Material: PBMCs or T cells enriched from blood (not recorded which). The TCR was taken from a woman aged 70-85 years in a cohort exposed to, infected with or recovered from COVID-19 (not recorded which). CDR3 residues: CASSEAVEQFF. CDR3 coding DNA: TGTGCCAGCAGTGAAGCTGTAGAGCAGTTCTTC.